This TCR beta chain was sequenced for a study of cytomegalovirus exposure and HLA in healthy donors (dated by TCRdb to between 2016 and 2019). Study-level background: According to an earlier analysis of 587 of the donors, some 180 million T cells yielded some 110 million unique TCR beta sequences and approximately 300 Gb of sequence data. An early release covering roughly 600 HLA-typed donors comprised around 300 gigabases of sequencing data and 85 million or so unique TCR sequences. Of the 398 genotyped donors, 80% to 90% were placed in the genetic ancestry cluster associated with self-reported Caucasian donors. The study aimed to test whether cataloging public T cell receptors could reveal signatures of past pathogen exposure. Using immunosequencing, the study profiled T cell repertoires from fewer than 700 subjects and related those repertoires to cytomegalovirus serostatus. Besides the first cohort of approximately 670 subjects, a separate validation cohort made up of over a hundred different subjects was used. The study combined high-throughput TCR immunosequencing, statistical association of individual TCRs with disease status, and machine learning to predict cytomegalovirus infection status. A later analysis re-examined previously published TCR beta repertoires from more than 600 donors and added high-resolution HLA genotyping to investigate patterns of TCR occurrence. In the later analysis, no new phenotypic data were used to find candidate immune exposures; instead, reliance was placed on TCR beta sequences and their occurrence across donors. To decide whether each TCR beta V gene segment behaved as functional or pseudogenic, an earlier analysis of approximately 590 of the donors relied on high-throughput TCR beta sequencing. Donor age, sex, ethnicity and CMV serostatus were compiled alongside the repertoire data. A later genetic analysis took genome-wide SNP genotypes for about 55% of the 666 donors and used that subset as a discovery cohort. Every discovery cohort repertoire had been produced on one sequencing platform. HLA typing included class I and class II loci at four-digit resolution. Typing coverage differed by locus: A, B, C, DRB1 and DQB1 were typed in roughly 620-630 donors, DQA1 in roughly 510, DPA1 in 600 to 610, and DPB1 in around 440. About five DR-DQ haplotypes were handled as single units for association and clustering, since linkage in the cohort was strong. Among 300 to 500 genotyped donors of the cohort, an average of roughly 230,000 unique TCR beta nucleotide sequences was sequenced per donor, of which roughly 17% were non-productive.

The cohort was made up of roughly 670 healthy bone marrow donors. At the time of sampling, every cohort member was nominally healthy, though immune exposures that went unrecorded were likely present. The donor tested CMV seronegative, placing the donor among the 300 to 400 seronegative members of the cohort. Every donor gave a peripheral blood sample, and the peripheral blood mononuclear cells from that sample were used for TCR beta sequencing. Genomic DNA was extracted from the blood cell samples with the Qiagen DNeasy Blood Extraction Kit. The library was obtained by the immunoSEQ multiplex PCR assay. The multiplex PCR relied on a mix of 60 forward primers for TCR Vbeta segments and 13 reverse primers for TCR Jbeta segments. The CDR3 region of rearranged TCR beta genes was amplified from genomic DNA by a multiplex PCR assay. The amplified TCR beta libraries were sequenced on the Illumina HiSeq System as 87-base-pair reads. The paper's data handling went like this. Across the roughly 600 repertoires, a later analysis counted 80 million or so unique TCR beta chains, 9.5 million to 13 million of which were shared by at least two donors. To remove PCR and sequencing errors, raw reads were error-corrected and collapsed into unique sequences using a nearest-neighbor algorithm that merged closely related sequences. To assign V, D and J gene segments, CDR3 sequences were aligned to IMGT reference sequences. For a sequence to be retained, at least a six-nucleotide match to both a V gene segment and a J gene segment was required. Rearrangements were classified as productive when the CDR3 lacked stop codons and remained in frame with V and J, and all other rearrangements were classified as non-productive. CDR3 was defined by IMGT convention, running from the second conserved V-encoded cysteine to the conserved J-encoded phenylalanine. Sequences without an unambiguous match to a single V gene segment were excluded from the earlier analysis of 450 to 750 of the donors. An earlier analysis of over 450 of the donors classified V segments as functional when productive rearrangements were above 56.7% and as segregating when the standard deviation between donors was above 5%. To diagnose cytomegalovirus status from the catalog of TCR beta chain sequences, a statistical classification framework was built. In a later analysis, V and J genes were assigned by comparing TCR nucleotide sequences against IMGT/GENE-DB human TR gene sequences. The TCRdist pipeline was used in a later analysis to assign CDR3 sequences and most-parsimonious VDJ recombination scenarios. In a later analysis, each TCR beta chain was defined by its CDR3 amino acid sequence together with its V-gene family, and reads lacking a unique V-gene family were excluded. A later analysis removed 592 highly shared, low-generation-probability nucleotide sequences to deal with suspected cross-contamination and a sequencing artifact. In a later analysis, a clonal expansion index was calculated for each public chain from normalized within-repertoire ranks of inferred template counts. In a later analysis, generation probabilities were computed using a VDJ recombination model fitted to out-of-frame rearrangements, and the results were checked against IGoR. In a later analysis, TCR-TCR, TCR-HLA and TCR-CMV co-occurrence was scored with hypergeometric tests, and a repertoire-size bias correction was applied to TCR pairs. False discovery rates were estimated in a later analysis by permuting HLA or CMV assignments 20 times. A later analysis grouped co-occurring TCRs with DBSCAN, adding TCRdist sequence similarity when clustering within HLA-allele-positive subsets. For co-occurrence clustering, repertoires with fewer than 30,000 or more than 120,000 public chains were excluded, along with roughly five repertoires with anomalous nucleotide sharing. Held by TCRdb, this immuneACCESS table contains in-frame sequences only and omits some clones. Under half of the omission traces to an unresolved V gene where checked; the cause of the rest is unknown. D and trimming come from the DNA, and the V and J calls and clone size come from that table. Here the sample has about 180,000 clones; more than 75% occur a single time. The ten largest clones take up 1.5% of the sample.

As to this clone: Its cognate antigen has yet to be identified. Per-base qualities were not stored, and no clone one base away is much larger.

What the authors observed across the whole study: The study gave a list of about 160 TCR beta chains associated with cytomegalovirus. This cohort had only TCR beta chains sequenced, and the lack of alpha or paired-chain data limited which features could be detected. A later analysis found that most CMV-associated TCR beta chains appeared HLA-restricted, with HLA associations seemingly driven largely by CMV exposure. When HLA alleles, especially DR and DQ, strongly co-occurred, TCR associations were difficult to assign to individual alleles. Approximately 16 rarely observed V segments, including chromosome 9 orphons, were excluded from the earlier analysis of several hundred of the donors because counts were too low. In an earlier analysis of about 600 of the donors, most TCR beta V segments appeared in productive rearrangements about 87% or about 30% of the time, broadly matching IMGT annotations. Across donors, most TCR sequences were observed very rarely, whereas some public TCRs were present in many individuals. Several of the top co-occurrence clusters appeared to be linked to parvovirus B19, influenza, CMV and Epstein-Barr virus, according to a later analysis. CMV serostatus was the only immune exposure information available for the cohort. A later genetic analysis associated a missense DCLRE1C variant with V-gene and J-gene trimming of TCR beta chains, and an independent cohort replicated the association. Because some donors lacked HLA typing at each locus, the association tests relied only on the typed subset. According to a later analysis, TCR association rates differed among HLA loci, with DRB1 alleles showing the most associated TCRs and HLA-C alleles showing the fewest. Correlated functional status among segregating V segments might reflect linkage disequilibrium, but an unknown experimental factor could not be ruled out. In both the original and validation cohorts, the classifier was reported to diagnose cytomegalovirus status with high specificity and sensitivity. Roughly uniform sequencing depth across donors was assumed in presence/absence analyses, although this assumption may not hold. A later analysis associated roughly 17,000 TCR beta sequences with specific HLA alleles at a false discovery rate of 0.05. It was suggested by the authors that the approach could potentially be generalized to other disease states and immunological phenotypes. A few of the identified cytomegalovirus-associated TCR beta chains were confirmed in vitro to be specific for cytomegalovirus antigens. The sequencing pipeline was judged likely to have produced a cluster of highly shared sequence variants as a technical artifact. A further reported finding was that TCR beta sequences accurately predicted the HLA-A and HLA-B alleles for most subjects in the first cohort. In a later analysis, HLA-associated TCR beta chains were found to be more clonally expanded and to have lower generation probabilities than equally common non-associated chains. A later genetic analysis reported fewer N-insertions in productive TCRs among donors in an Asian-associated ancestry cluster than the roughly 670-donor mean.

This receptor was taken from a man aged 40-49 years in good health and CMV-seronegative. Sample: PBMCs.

The CDR3 in this case is CASSLGDTVSQFF. The nucleotide sequence reads TGTGCCAGCAGCTTAGGAGACACCGTATCGCAGTTCTTC. The chain is assembled from TRBV7-9 and TRBJ2-1; the D segment cannot be called with confidence. V drops 1 base and J drops 12 bases, leaving 13 bases in between. From the germline V gene (reference sequence), CDR1 is SEHNR and CDR2 is FQNEAQ. The CDR3 measures 13 amino acids from cysteine to phenylalanine. Only the CDR3 part of the read is kept: 39 bases, read in frame from the first base.